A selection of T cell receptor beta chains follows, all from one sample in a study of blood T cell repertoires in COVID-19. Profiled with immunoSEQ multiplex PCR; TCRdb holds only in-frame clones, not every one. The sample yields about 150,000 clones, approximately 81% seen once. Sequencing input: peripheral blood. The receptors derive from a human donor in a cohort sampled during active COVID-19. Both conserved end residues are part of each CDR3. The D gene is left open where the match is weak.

CDR3: CASSQDERRVYEQYF
V: TRBV3-1/TRBV3-2
J: TRBJ2-7
D: .

CDR3: CASKVAGANEKLFF
V: TRBV5-1
J: TRBJ1-4
D: .

CDR3: CASSPPTRQGRFEQYF
V: TRBV18
J: TRBJ2-7
D: TRBD1

CDR3: CASSDRTGRGYTF
V: TRBV10-2
J: TRBJ1-2
D: TRBD1

CDR3: CASSARAFIGESYNEQFF
V: TRBV9
J: TRBJ2-1
D: .

CDR3: CATARTGGINEQFF
V: TRBV15
J: TRBJ2-1
D: TRBD1

CDR3: CASSPPGKANEKLFF
V: TRBV7-2
J: TRBJ1-4
D: .

CDR3: CASSETRVQGGEQYF
V: TRBV10-1
J: TRBJ2-7
D: .

CDR3: CAWNPVLSYEQYF
V: TRBV30
J: TRBJ2-7
D: .

CDR3: CASSPPNRLHSGNTIYF
V: TRBV18
J: TRBJ1-3
D: .

CDR3: CASSTTGGNQPQHF
V: TRBV19
J: TRBJ1-5
D: TRBD1

CDR3: CASSLVSGYTF
V: TRBV5-6
J: TRBJ1-2
D: .

CDR3: CASSTLQGTDYGYTF
V: TRBV7-9
J: TRBJ1-2
D: .

CDR3: CASSFPSPLITGVYTGELFF
V: TRBV28
J: TRBJ2-2
D: TRBD1

CDR3: CASSLGTGGGSGYTF
V: TRBV5-6
J: TRBJ1-2
D: TRBD1

CDR3: CASSLGGGAGYEQYF
V: TRBV7-2
J: TRBJ2-7
D: .

CDR3: CASSLRRANTGELFF
V: TRBV5-6
J: TRBJ2-2
D: .

CDR3: CASSNQGTVRYGYTF
V: TRBV19
J: TRBJ1-2
D: TRBD1

CDR3: CASSDRASSYNEQFF
V: TRBV5-1
J: TRBJ2-1
D: TRBD1

CDR3: CATTAGANVLTF
V: TRBV19
J: TRBJ2-6
D: .

CDR3: CASSLLHTGELFF
V: TRBV5-8
J: TRBJ2-2
D: .

CDR3: CASSRLPGTGLRGYTF
V: TRBV19
J: TRBJ1-2
D: TRBD1

CDR3: CASSGDRNYNSPLHF
V: TRBV5-4
J: TRBJ1-6
D: TRBD1

CDR3: CASSGLAGEETQYF
V: TRBV9
J: TRBJ2-5
D: TRBD2

CDR3: CASRAADIQETQYF
V: TRBV6-6
J: TRBJ2-5
D: .

CDR3: CSVGQGRAPRNSPLHF
V: TRBV29-1
J: TRBJ1-6
D: TRBD1

CDR3: CAIKTGLDTEAFF
V: TRBV10-3
J: TRBJ1-1
D: .

CDR3: CASSPRTGTDTQYF
V: TRBV7-2
J: TRBJ2-3
D: TRBD1

CDR3: CASSRREGPQHF
V: TRBV6-5
J: TRBJ1-5
D: .

CDR3: CATSRDQGGYGYTF
V: TRBV15
J: TRBJ1-2
D: .

CDR3: CASSHRGIQGNQPQHF
V: TRBV3-1/TRBV3-2
J: TRBJ1-5
D: .

CDR3: CASSLSRGNQPQHF
V: TRBV7-8
J: TRBJ1-5
D: .

CDR3: CASSYKRTAPTYEQYF
V: TRBV6-5
J: TRBJ2-7
D: .

CDR3: CASSFSVEAFF
V: TRBV7-9
J: TRBJ1-1
D: .

CDR3: CASSLVQGSINEQFF
V: TRBV5-1
J: TRBJ2-1
D: .